This T cell receptor (beta chain) was obtained from a study of T cells in Graves' hyperthyroidism and ophthalmopathy. Uncontrolled infections, other autoimmune diseases, pregnancy or lactation led to exclusion of patients. Amplified TCR beta CDR3 regions derived from RNA transcripts. A set of HTBI primers served as the primers for a first-round RT-PCR of the TCR CDR3. Each CDR3 protein gets one entry after TCRdb re-called the multiplex PCR reads with MiXCR. The sample yields hundreds of thousands of distinct CDR3 sequences, approximately 14% seen once. Germline V lookup: CDR1 LGHNT, CDR2 FRNRAP. V was cut by 0 bases and J by 4 bases, with 4 bases left in between. CDR3 length: 12 residues.

The chain recombines TRBV12-5 with TRBJ2-7; D unclear. The clonotype comes from a woman aged 18-30 years with Graves' hyperthyroidism. The sequenced material came from blood. The CDR3 DNA sequence: TGTGCTAGTGGTTTGGTACAGTACGAGCAGTACTTC. Protein sequence: CASGLVQYEQYF. Full variable domain (remainder filled in from reference TRBV12-5 and TRBJ2-7): DARVTQTPRHKVTEMGQEVTMRCQPILGHNTVFWYRQTMMQGLELLAYFRNRAPLDDSGMPKDRFSAEMPDATLATLKIQPSEPRDSAVYFCASGLVQYEQYFGPGTRLTVT.